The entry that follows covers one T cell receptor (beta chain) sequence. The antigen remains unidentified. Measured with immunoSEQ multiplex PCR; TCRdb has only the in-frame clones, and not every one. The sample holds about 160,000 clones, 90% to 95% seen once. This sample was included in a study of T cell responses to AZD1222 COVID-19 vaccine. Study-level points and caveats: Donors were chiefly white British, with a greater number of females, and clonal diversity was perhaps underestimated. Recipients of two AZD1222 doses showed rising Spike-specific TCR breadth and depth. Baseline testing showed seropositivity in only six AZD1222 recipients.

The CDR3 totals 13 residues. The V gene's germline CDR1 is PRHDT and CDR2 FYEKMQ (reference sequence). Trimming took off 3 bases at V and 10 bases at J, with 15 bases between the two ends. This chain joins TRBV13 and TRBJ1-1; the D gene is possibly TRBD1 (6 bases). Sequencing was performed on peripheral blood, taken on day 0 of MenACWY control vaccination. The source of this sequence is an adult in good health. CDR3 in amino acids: CASSFSNEQGAFF. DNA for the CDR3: TGTGCCAGCAGCTTCAGCAATGAACAGGGAGCTTTCTTT.